Below are 23 T cell receptor beta chains sequenced from a single sample in a study of cytomegalovirus exposure and HLA in healthy donors. Both 60 Vbeta primers and 13 Jbeta primers went into the PCR. The repertoire was sequenced with immunoSEQ multiplex PCR; TCRdb's copy has only in-frame clones and lacks some. Of 150,000 to 160,000 clones in the sample, about 80% were seen once. The specimen was PBMCs. These receptor sequences come from a man between 25 and 39 years old in good health and CMV-seropositive.

V is TRBV18 and J is TRBJ2-1, with D possibly TRBD1 on 6 matching bases. V was trimmed by 4 bases and J by 5 bases, leaving 30 bases between them. Germline CDR1 reads KGHSH; CDR2 reads LQKENI. The CDR3 is 20 amino acids. CDR3 bases: TGTGCCAGCTCACTCCAGCCCCTTACAGGGACCGTAGGCGAGGACAATGAGCAGTTCTTC. It translates to CASSLQPLTGTVGEDNEQFF. The full variable domain, rest sourced from reference TRBV18 and TRBJ2-1, is NAGVMQNPRHLVRRRGQEARLRCSPMKGHSHVYWYRQLPEEGLKFMVYLQKENIIDESGMPKERFSAEFPKEGPSILRIQQVVRGDSAAYFCASSLQPLTGTVGEDNEQFFGPGTRLTVL.

This chain connects TRBV7-9 to TRBJ1-4, with a possible D match to TRBD1 (5 bases). Trimming took 0 bases from V and 3 from J, leaving 11 bases between them. The CDR3 spans 16 residues. CDR1 and CDR2 from the germline V gene are SEHNR and FQNEAQ (reference sequence). The CDR3, as DNA: TGTGCCAGCAGCTTAGCGACGGGGGGGTCTAATGAAAAACTGTTTTTT. Amino acid sequence: CASSLATGGSNEKLFF.

The chain carries TRBV5-6 and TRBJ2-1; possible D gene TRBD1, 5 bases. Germline CDR1 reads SGHDT; CDR2 reads YYEEEE. The CDR3 contains 16 residues. V was cut by 0 bases and J by 7 bases, with 17 bases left in between. CDR3 region: CASSLGGRLSLNEQFF. DNA for the CDR3: TGTGCCAGCAGCTTGGGGGGCCGCCTCTCTTTGAATGAGCAGTTCTTC.

The CDR3 spells CASRASGTYEQYF. The CDR3 coding sequence is TGTGCCAGCAGGGCTAGCGGGACTTACGAGCAGTACTTC. The J gene is TRBJ2-7, the V gene TRBV14; 9 positions match TRBD2. The CDR3 spans 13 residues. The V segment lost 6 bases and the J segment 4 bases; nucleotides outside the gene matches: 4. Germline V gene lookup returns CDR1 SGHDN and CDR2 FVKESK.

The rearrangement joins TRBV5-1 to TRBJ1-1, with 10 bases matching TRBD1. Trimming removed 4 bases from V and 0 bases from J; junction bases left unmatched: 12. CDR1 SGHRS and CDR2 YFSETQ come from the germline V gene. The CDR3 sequence is 18 residues long. CDR3 nucleotides: TGCGCCAGCAGCACCGGGACAGGGGCTCGGGGGTTGAACACTGAAGCTTTCTTT. Translating gives CASSTGTGARGLNTEAFF.

The chain carries TRBV13 and TRBJ2-7, with D possibly TRBD1 on 5 matching bases. Germline CDR1 and CDR2: PRHDT and FYEKMQ (reference sequence). The CDR3 is made up of 16 amino acids. Trimming removed 0 bases at V and 4 bases at J, with 16 bases between. The DNA for the CDR3 is TGTGCCAGCAGCTTAGGCCAGGGCAGGGAATCTTACGAGCAGTACTTC. Its protein is CASSLGQGRESYEQYF.

This sequence joins TRBV2 and TRBJ1-4, with D perhaps matching TRBD1 (5 bases). The CDR3 is 15 residues long. The germline V gene encodes CDR1 SNHLY and CDR2 FYNNEI. The ends were cut back, 2 bases at V and 1 base at J, with 8 bases in the middle. CDR3 amino acids: CASSEPRETNEKLFF. The CDR3 coding sequence is TGTGCCAGCAGTGAACCCAGGGAAACTAATGAAAAACTGTTTTTT.

Comment on this clone: Compared with germline, one end of the junction differs, possibly owing to a read error. CDR3 DNA: TGTTCCAGCAGCTTGCTAGCGGGAAGAAACGAGCAGTACTTC. It is translated as CSSSLLAGRNEQYF. The V gene is TRBV7-9, the J gene TRBJ2-7; 9 nucleotides agree with TRBD2. CDR1 and CDR2 (germline): SEHNR, FQNEAQ (reference sequence). The CDR3 totals 14 residues. The entire variable domain, with the rest obtained from reference TRBV7-9 and TRBJ2-7, is as follows: DTGVSQNPRHKITKRGQNVTFRCDPISEHNRLYWYRQTLGQGPEFLTYFQNEAQLEKSRLLSDRFSAERPKGSFSTLEIQRTEQGDSAMYLCSSSLLAGRNEQYFGPGTRLTVT.

The chain recombines TRBV29-1 with TRBJ2-5; 14 nucleotides align to TRBD2. The germline CDR1 and CDR2 sequences are SQVTM and ANQGSEA. The CDR3 runs 16 residues. Trimming took 3 bases from V and 4 from J; bases not matched to a gene: 7. CDR3 region: CSVEGLAGVVGETQYF. CDR3 sequence (DNA): TGCAGCGTTGAGGGACTAGCGGGAGTCGTGGGAGAGACCCAGTACTTC.

The V gene is TRBV28, the J gene TRBJ2-7; 9 bases line up with TRBD1. The CDR3 is made up of 16 amino acids. Trimming removed 7 bases from V and 2 bases from J; junction bases left unmatched: 12. The germline V gene encodes CDR1 MDHEN and CDR2 SYDVKM. The CDR3 sequence: CASTLATGGEPYEQYF. The CDR3 nucleotides are TGTGCCAGCACATTAGCGACAGGGGGTGAACCCTACGAGCAGTACTTC.

The rearrangement uses TRBV28 and TRBJ2-1; a weak D match, TRBD1 (5 bases). The germline gives CDR1 MDHEN, CDR2 SYDVKM. V gave up 2 bases and J gave up 4 bases, with 9 bases separating them. CDR3 length equals 14 residues. CDR3 residues: CASSLQTVYNEQFF. CDR3 in DNA: TGTGCCAGCAGTTTACAGACAGTGTACAATGAGCAGTTCTTC.

The chain recombines TRBV7-9 with TRBJ2-5; maybe TRBD1 (6 bases). Trimming stripped 4 bases from V and 2 bases from J, with 11 bases between. CDR3 length: 14 residues. Germline CDR1 reads SEHNR; CDR2 reads FQNEAQ (reference sequence). The DNA for the CDR3 is TGTGCCAGCAGCTCATCGACAGGACAAGAGACCCAGTACTTC. This sequence encodes CASSSSTGQETQYF.

V gene TRBV19 combines with J gene TRBJ2-5; D remains ambiguous. The CDR3 is 15 residues long. The germline V and J ends were trimmed by 3 bases and 5 bases, with 16 bases remaining between them. The germline CDR1 and CDR2 sequences are LNHDA and SQIVND (reference sequence). The CDR3 coding sequence is TGTGCCAGTAGTATTGGAAGAGGTGGAAGGGAGACCCAGTACTTC. Amino acids: CASSIGRGGRETQYF.

The chain combines TRBV19 with TRBJ2-5; 8 bases align to TRBD2. The length of the CDR3 is 16 residues. CDR1 LNHDA and CDR2 SQIVND come from the germline V gene (reference sequence). Germline trimming cut 3 bases from V and 2 bases from J; bases unmatched to any gene: 8. CDR3 residues: CASSIPAGGRQETQYF. The DNA for the CDR3 is TGTGCCAGTAGTATTCCGGCGGGAGGACGGCAAGAGACCCAGTACTTC.

This clone was counted between two and nine times. V and J are TRBV6-1 and TRBJ1-1, with D perhaps matching TRBD1 (5 bases). V lost 5 bases, J lost 2 bases, and 15 bases lay in between. This CDR3 has 15 amino acids. Germline CDR1 is MNHNS and CDR2 is SASEGT. CDR3 sequence reads: CASSSPGGGNTEAFF. CDR3 in DNA: TGTGCCAGCAGTTCCCCCGGGGGTGGTAACACTGAAGCTTTCTTT.

The rearrangement links TRBV6-5 to TRBJ1-5, with a tentative D call TRBD1 (5 bases). Trimming removed 6 bases at V and 3 bases at J, with 15 bases between. CDR3 length equals 15 residues. The germline gives CDR1 MNHEY, CDR2 SVGAGI. The CDR3 reads CASRRREGNNQPQHF. Written as DNA, the CDR3 is TGTGCCAGCAGGCGCAGGGAAGGGAACAATCAGCCCCAGCATTTT.

This clone was seen just once. The V and J genes are TRBV7-3 and TRBJ2-5; TRBD1 is a possible D gene (7 bases). Germline V gives CDR1 SGHTA, CDR2 FQGTGA. The CDR3 extends over 15 amino acids. Between the trimmed V and J ends, which lost 2 bases and 5 bases, there was a span of 15 bases. The CDR3 reads CASSLRDRAGETQYF. CDR3 coding DNA: TGTGCCAGCAGCTTACGGGACAGAGCGGGCGAGACCCAGTACTTC.

This clone was picked up a small number of times. The J gene is TRBJ2-5, the V gene TRBV27, with 9 bases lining up with TRBD2. The J call may be wrong; the DNA end is better matched by TRBJ2-7. Looked up from germline, CDR1 is MNHEY and CDR2 is SMNVEV (reference sequence). This CDR3 is built from 14 residues. CDR3 region: CASSFAGGPYEQYF. The CDR3 nucleotides are TGTGCCAGCAGTTTCGCGGGAGGGCCTTACGAGCAGTACTTC.

The rearrangement joins TRBV10-2 to TRBJ2-7; the D gene is possibly TRBD2 (5 bases). Germline V gene data show CDR1 as WSHSY and CDR2 as SAAADI. The CDR3 is 15 amino acids. Between the trimmed V and J ends, which lost 0 bases and 1 base, there was a span of 10 bases. The CDR3 DNA sequence: TGCGCCAGCAGTGAGTCGAGGGAAGTTTCCTACGAGCAGTACTTC. Translated, it gives CASSESREVSYEQYF.

V and J are TRBV11-3 and TRBJ2-5; perhaps TRBD2 as D (5 bases). Germline loops: CDR1 SGHNT, CDR2 YENEEA. The CDR3 contains 13 residues. Trimming shortened V by 5 bases and J by 5 bases, and 12 bases separated the two germline ends. CDR3 sequence (DNA): TGTGCCAGCAGCCAGACCCGCGGGGAGACCCAGTACTTC. Translation gives CASSQTRGETQYF.

The V and J genes are TRBV19 and TRBJ2-7; D may be TRBD2 (5 bases). The V gene's germline CDR1 is LNHDA and CDR2 SQIVND (reference sequence). The ends were cut back, 3 bases at V and 1 base at J, with 10 bases in the middle. The CDR3 sequence is 14 residues long. The CDR3 here is CASSIRGESYEQYF. In DNA form, the CDR3 reads TGTGCCAGTAGTATTCGGGGTGAGTCCTACGAGCAGTACTTC. The whole variable domain, filled in from reference TRBV19 and TRBJ2-7, reads DGGITQSPKYLFRKEGQNVTLSCEQNLNHDAMYWYRQDPGQGLRLIYYSQIVNDFQKGDIAEGYSVSREKKESFPLTVTSAQKNPTAFYLCASSIRGESYEQYFGPGTRLTVT.

The V and J genes are TRBV2 and TRBJ2-7, with TRBD1 as a possible D gene (6 bases). The CDR3 has 13 amino acids. CDR1 and CDR2 from the germline V gene are SNHLY and FYNNEI. V was pared by 8 bases and J by 6 bases, with 17 bases between. DNA for the CDR3: TGTGCCAGCCGCTGGGACACTGCCTCCGAGCAGTACTTC. Translated: CASRWDTASEQYF.

The genes are TRBV28 and TRBJ2-7; 7 bases are a match to TRBD1. With 6 bases clipped from V and 3 bases from J, the junction kept 8 bases outside the gene matches. The germline V gene has CDR1 MDHEN and CDR2 SYDVKM. This CDR3 is 14 amino acids long. The CDR3: CASSSPGQRYEQYF. The CDR3 DNA sequence: TGTGCCAGCAGCAGTCCGGGACAGCGCTACGAGCAGTACTTC.